This T cell receptor beta chain is from a study of radiation and T cells in renal cell carcinoma. About the research overall: Nephrectomy followed 15 Gy stereotactic body radiation by 4 weeks.

The CDR3 spans 13 residues. From germline, CDR1 is SQVTM and CDR2 ANQGSEA. The germline V and J ends were trimmed by 1 base and 0 bases, with 4 bases remaining between them. Some clones are missing from TCRdb's copy, which holds only in-frame ones; the method was immunoSEQ multiplex PCR. Here the sample spans about 59,000 clones, roughly 79% being singletons. This clone was counted a few times. Its antigen is currently unknown. Time point indicated: baseline pretreatment blood. The treatment is: 15 Gy SBRT to primary tumor, nephrectomy 4 weeks later. After SBRT, blood was collected at 2 and 4 weeks, plus baseline. Study results and limitations: In blood, top tumor clones expanded by 2 weeks, shrinking by 4. Baseline intratumoral clonotype presence is unknown without pretreatment biopsies.

V gene TRBV29-1 combines with J gene TRBJ1-3; no reliable D call. The sequenced sample was blood, obtained from a patient whose treatment included radiotherapy and nephrectomy. The source is a man aged 55 to 70 with renal cell carcinoma. The CDR3 sequence: CSVEVSSGNTIYF. DNA for the CDR3: TGCAGCGTTGAAGTGTCCTCTGGAAACACCATATATTTT.